Sequencing of this T cell receptor beta chain was carried out in a study of Ad26.COV2.S vaccination and SARS-CoV-2 variants. On the study more broadly: Ad26.COV2.S given intramuscularly, once or twice 56 days apart. Study findings and constraints: There was reportedly substantial breadth in spike-specific CD8+ and CD4+ T cell responses after vaccination. While placebo recipients had lower spike-specific TCR breadth, vaccine recipients had more.

Specified treatment: roughly 18 received Ad26.COV2.S at low or high dose, single or two shots; roughly 5 received placebo; per-sample allocation not given. The investigators took samples on day 63 after the first vaccine or placebo injection. Donor was an adult aged 18-55 years in Boston. In regard to this clone: What it binds is not known.

Germline loops: CDR1 SGHDT, CDR2 YYEEEE. V lost 0 bases and J lost 5; bases outside the gene matches: 3. The CDR3 extends over 16 amino acids. Only in-frame clones appear in the TCRdb table, and some are missing; sequencing was by immunoSEQ multiplex PCR. The table has more than 350,000 clones, about nine tenths seen once. Sequencing was performed on peripheral blood, taken in a trial of Ad26.COV2.S vaccine versus placebo. The sequence was collected from a person between 18 and 59 years old who received the Ad26.COV2.S COVID-19 vaccine or a placebo. The V and J genes are TRBV5-6 and TRBJ2-3, with 13 bases fitting TRBD2. The CDR3 sequence is CASSLVLAGGQDTQYF. CDR3 DNA sequence: TGTGCCAGCAGCTTGGTACTAGCGGGAGGGCAAGATACGCAGTATTTT.